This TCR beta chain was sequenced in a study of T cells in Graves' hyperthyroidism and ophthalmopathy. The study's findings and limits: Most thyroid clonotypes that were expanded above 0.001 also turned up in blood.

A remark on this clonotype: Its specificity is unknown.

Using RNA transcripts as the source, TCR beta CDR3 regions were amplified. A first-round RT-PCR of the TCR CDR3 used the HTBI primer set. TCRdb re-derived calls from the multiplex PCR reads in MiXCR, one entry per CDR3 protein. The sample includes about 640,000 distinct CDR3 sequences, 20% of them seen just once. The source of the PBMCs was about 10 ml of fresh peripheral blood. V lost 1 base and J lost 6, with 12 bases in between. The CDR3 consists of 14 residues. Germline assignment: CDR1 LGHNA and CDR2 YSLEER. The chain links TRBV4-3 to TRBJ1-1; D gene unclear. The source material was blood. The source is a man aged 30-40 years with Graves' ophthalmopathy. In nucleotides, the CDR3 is TGCGCCAGCAGCCAAGTTGGTGTCGGTTCTGAAGCTTTCTTT. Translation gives CASSQVGVGSEAFF.